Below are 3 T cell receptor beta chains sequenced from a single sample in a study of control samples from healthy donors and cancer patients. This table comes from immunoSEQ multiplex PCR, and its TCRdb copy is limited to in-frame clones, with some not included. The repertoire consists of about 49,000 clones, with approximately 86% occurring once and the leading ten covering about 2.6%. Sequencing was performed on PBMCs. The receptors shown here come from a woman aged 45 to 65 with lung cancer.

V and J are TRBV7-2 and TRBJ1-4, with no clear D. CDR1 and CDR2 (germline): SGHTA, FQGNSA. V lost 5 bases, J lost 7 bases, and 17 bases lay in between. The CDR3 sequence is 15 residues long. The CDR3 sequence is CASSEGSKGSEKLFF. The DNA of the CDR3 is TGTGCCAGCAGCGAGGGATCTAAAGGGAGTGAAAAACTGTTTTTT.

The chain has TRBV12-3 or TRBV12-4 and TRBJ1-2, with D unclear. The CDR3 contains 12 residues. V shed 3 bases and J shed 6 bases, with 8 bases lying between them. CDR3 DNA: TGTGCCAGCAGTTTCGGGGTTGATGGCTACACCTTC. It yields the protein CASSFGVDGYTF.

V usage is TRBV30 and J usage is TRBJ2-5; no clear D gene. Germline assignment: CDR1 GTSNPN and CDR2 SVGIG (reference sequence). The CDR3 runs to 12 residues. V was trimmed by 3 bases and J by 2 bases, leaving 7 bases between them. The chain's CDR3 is CAWRIGQETQYF. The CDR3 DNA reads TGTGCCTGGAGAATAGGTCAAGAGACCCAGTACTTC.